The 4 T cell receptor beta chains below all came from one sample that was sequenced in a study of OX40 agonist ivuxolimab in advanced cancers. Sequencing was performed with immunoSEQ multiplex PCR; in TCRdb, only in-frame clones are kept and a portion is missing. The table lists 55,000 to 70,000 clones, 85% of them singletons. Sequenced material: CD4+ or CD8+ T cells sorted from blood, taken in a trial of the OX40 agonist ivuxolimab. The receptors were gathered from an adult with an advanced solid tumor such as melanoma, head and neck, liver or kidney cancer.

A single count supports this clone. This chain joins TRBV6-6 and TRBJ1-1; D gene unclear. Germline values: CDR1 MNHNY, CDR2 SVGAGI (reference sequence). This CDR3 comprises 13 residues. Trimming stripped 4 bases from V and 4 bases from J, with 10 bases between. The CDR3 nucleotides read TGTGCCAGCAGTTTAACGTCGGTCACTGAAGCTTTCTTT. As protein: CASSLTSVTEAFF.

The chain recombines TRBV10-3 with TRBJ2-7; 9 bases match TRBD1. This CDR3 is built from 13 residues. Germline V CDR1 and CDR2: ENHRY, SYGVKD. V dropped 6 bases and J dropped 6; count of bases not matched to a gene: 6. CDR3 bases: TGTGCCATCAGCCCGGGACAGGGCTCCGAGCAGTACTTC. It codes for CAISPGQGSEQYF.

This clone has just a few counts. The chain combines TRBV28 with TRBJ2-2; 11 nucleotides agree with TRBD1. J gave up 7 bases and V 5 bases, and 6 bases lay outside the gene matches. The germline CDR1 and CDR2 sequences are MDHEN and SYDVKM. The CDR3 extends over 15 amino acids. CDR3 in DNA: TGTGCCAGCAGTCCACCGGGACAGGGGGGCGGGGAGCTGTTTTTT. It specifies CASSPPGQGGGELFF.

The V and J genes are TRBV5-1 and TRBJ2-7, with a tentative D call TRBD1 (5 bases). Germline lookup yields CDR1 SGHRS and CDR2 YFSETQ. V was shortened by 0 bases and J by 0 bases, with 7 bases between the two germline ends. This CDR3 is 14 amino acids long. The CDR3 reads CASSLDRFSYEQYF. CDR3 sequence (DNA): TGCGCCAGCAGCTTGGACAGGTTCTCCTACGAGCAGTACTTC.